This T cell receptor (beta chain) appears in the sequencing data of a study of cytomegalovirus exposure and HLA in healthy donors. Whole-study results and caveats: According to the study, roughly 160 TCR beta chains were cytomegalovirus-associated. As confirmed in vitro, three CMV-associated chains were specific for CMV antigens.

Clones were read by immunoSEQ multiplex PCR, and TCRdb kept only the in-frame ones, dropping some. The sample consists of approximately 270,000 clones, about 90% of them appearing once. The CDR3 length is 15 residues. Germline assignment: CDR1 SQVTM and CDR2 ANQGSEA. Trimming removed 0 bases from V and 7 bases from J, with 16 bases in between. As to this clone: The target antigen is unknown.

The chain links TRBV29-1 to TRBJ2-1; possible D gene TRBD2, 6 bases. Material for sequencing was PBMCs. The receptor comes from a man aged 18 to 30 in good health and CMV-seropositive. The CDR3 sequence: CSVEEAGPSLNEQFF. As DNA, the CDR3 is TGCAGCGTTGAAGAGGCGGGGCCATCTCTAAATGAGCAGTTCTTC.